This T cell receptor beta chain was sequenced in a study of T-cell memory formation after mild COVID-19 (dated by TCRdb to the early 2020s). In terms of the full investigation: TCR sequence clusters from the two donors were largely donor specific. Two young, previously healthy adult volunteers, one female and one male, were included in the cohort. Longitudinal TCRalpha and TCRbeta repertoire sequencing tracked T-cell clones expanding and contracting after mild COVID-19 in two donors.

Results the study describes overall, beyond this receptor: Contracting CD4+ clones were found mainly in CM and EM memory subsets, while CD8+ clones were enriched in EMRA. Only a couple of mild cases were covered by the study, and larger cohorts that include severe cases with pre-infection samples were considered necessary. SARS-CoV-2 specificity of the second-wave clones peaking on day 37 was not confirmed. Clones contracting from day 15 to 85 had balanced CD4/CD8 phenotypes, while a second wave expanding from day 15 to 37 was biased towards CD4+. Some responding clones were found in pre-infection memory, which suggests that pre-existing cross-reactive memory T cells took part in the SARS-CoV-2 response.

Ficoll-Paque density gradient centrifugation was the method used to isolate PBMCs. A note on this clonotype: Its antigen remains unidentified. No qualities accompany the bases; no much larger clone lies one base away.

The data were produced on an Illumina NovaSeq 6000. TCRalpha and TCRbeta cDNA libraries were built by 5'RACE with constant-segment primers, adding sample barcodes and unique molecular identifiers. RNA was extracted from every sample with Trizol reagent. Libraries were amplified in two PCR steps, with a second sample barcode and Illumina TruSeq adapters added in the second step. The libraries were sequenced on an Illumina NovaSeq using 2 x 150 bp paired-end reads. As for how the authors treated the data: Demultiplexing of reads and collapsing into UMI-guided consensus sequences were performed with migec v1.2.7. Using mixcr v2.1.11, the UMI consensuses were aligned to TRA and TRB V and J templates and assembled into clonotypes. A clonotype was counted as expanded or contracted only if both edgeR and NoisET called the change significant, with noise models trained on biological replicates. For edgeR calls, the cutoffs were a false discovery rate-adjusted p below 0.01 and a log2 fold-change threshold of 1. As an exploratory analysis of dynamics, PCA with hierarchical clustering was applied to max-normalized trajectories of the 1000 most abundant clonotypes. Separately sequenced CD4+ and CD8+ repertoires were used to assign a CD4 or CD8 phenotype to each responding clone. TCRdb trimmed the raw reads at Q25, called clones with MiXCR and kept productive beta chains. Rows are unified per CDR3 protein, each entry keeping the most common DNA and genes. The V and J calls reflect TCRdb's pipeline rather than the authors' work. Here the sample has about 450,000 distinct CDR3 sequences; more than 20% occur a single time. The biggest ten clones account for roughly 14% of the sample.

The CDR3 runs 15 residues from the cysteine to the phenylalanine. Only the CDR3 region is kept as DNA, spanning 45 bases read in frame from base 1. CDR1 SGHVS and CDR2 FNYEAQ were looked up in the germline V gene. Here V drops 2 bases and J drops 5 bases, and the junction holds 8 bases not matched to any gene. The receptor's source is an adult woman who had mild COVID-19 (a few samples of this study predate the infection). The sample titles of this study are shuffled in the database, so cell type and time point are left out; the donor was told from shared clones. The sequenced sample consisted of PBMCs or a T cell subset sorted from them (not recorded which). Rearrangement joined TRBV7-6 to TRBJ1-2; 7 of the junction bases match TRBD1. The CDR3 protein: CASSLSGTDIYGYTF. The sequenced DNA is TGTGCCAGCAGCTTATCCGGGACAGATATTTATGGCTACACCTTC. With the rest looked up from the reference TRBV7-6 and TRBJ1-2 genes rather than sequenced, the full variable domain is GAGVSQSPRYKVTKRGQDVALRCDPISGHVSLYWYRQALGQGPEFLTYFNYEAQQDKSGLPNDRFSAERPEGSISTLTIQRTEQRDSAMYRCASSLSGTDIYGYTFGSGTRLTVV.